These 6 T cell receptor beta chains were all obtained from the same sample, sequenced in a study of CD8 T cells in ankylosing spondylitis. Their recognized antigens are unknown. The study's findings and limits: What appeared characteristic of ankylosing spondylitis blood was a TCR beta motif of 7 or 8 highly homologous variants.

TCRdb reprocessed the 5' RACE reads with MiXCR, giving one entry per CDR3 protein. In the table there are around 480,000 distinct CDR3 sequences, 17% of which are singletons. Material for sequencing was blood, either unsorted or a sorted T cell fraction (not recorded which). All receptors derive from a male donor with ankylosing spondylitis.

This clonotype was seen a few times. The chain joins TRBV28 to TRBJ1-6; D unresolved. CDR3 size: 21 residues. Deletions cut 2 bases from V and 3 bases from J, with 26 bases between. CDR1 is MDHEN and CDR2 is SYDVKM in the germline V gene. As DNA, the CDR3 is TGTGCCAGCAGTTTAGCCCGACAAGGCGGATTGGGGAGAGACTATAATTCACCCCTCCACTTT. This codes for CASSLARQGGLGRDYNSPLHF.

This rearrangement joins TRBV20-1 to TRBJ1-2, with 8 positions matching TRBD1. The CDR3 is 14 amino acids. V was clipped by 4 bases and J by 7 bases; unmatched bases: 11. Per the germline V gene, CDR1 is DFQATT and CDR2 is SNEGSKA (reference sequence). In nucleotides, the CDR3 is TGCAGTGCTACCATTACAACAGGGGGAAGTGGCTACACCTTC. Residues: CSATITTGGSGYTF.

This clonotype occurred a few times. V gene TRBV20-1 combines with J gene TRBJ1-2; D gene unclear. The CDR3 length is 13 residues. The V end lost 5 bases, the J end lost 7 bases, and 17 bases lay between the germline ends. The germline CDR1 and CDR2 sequences are DFQATT and SNEGSKA (reference sequence). In DNA, the CDR3 is TGCAGTGCTGGGCAAGGAGGGTCGCGTGGCTACACCTTC. It is translated as CSAGQGGSRGYTF.

The CDR3 sequence: CSARGSRGNSPLHF. CDR3 bases: TGCAGTGCTAGAGGGTCCAGGGGGAATTCACCCCTCCACTTT. This chain joins TRBV20-1 and TRBJ1-6; TRBD1 agrees at 7 bases. Germline V gene sequence: CDR1 DFQATT, CDR2 SNEGSKA (reference sequence). J was trimmed by 7 bases and V by 1 base; bases with no gene match: 4. CDR3 length: 14 amino acids.

This clonotype showed up just a few times. This rearrangement joins TRBV3-1 to TRBJ2-1; TRBD2 agrees at 9 bases. In germline, CDR1 is LGHDT, CDR2 YNNKEL (reference sequence). The CDR3 spans 17 residues. Losses at the gene ends were 1 base for V and 3 bases for J; bases not matched to a gene: 7. The CDR3 is CASSQGLAGNFYNEQFF. Here the CDR3 DNA reads TGTGCCAGCAGCCAAGGTCTAGCGGGGAACTTCTACAATGAGCAGTTCTTC.

This clonotype turned up a few times. Here the CDR3 DNA reads TGCAGCGTTGCGGCTAGCGGTAAAGAGACCCAGTACTTC. Protein product: CSVAASGKETQYF. The rearrangement uses TRBV29-1 and TRBJ2-5; 7 positions match TRBD2. Germline CDR1 reads SQVTM; CDR2 reads ANQGSEA. The CDR3 totals 13 residues. Trimming at V came to 4 bases and at J to 3 bases, leaving 5 bases not matched to a gene.